This TCR beta chain derives from a study of blood T cell repertoires in COVID-19. Background on the study: Researchers got acute and convalescent COVID-19 samples from the United States, Italy and Spain. Sources were T cells, B-cell-depleted T cells, or PBMCs; the material itself was cDNA or gDNA.

The germline CDR1 and CDR2 sequences are KGHSH and LQKENI. The V end was cut by 2 bases, the J end by 4 bases, with 14 bases between. The CDR3 loop spans 16 amino acids. Clones were read by immunoSEQ multiplex PCR, and TCRdb kept only the in-frame ones, dropping some. The sample includes 300,000 to 400,000 clones, about 86% seen only once; the top ten take roughly 4%. Participants reported their clinical history, and cohort assignment relied on those reports. The V and J genes are TRBV18 and TRBJ2-2, with D perhaps matching TRBD1 (6 bases). Sample: PBMCs or T cells enriched from blood (not recorded which). The receptor was isolated from a woman in her thirties or forties with acute COVID-19. CDR3 coding DNA: TGTGCCAGCTCACCATATCAACAGGGAAGCACCGGGGAGCTGTTTTTT. It specifies CASSPYQQGSTGELFF.